This is a list of T cell receptor beta chains from one sample in a study of blood T cell repertoires in COVID-19. The assay was immunoSEQ multiplex PCR, and TCRdb's table has in-frame clones only and misses some. This table holds 150,000 to 180,000 clones, 91% found once. Sequences were obtained from peripheral blood. The receptors were gathered from a man between 45 and 60 years old with acute or convalescent COVID-19. The CDR3 runs from the conserved cysteine through the conserved F or W. A D gene is named only where the DNA matches it firmly. Where a row states a size, it is once, few, many or the class of an expanded clone; other rows omit it.

D: TRBD1
V: TRBV2
size: .
J: TRBJ2-5
CDR3: CASLPQGMETQYF
DNA: TGTGCCAGCCTTCCACAGGGGATGGAGACCCAGTACTTC

D: TRBD1
V: TRBV5-8
size: .
J: TRBJ1-6
CDR3: CASRSGTESRDNSPLHF
DNA: TGTGCCAGCAGGTCCGGGACAGAATCACGGGATAATTCACCCCTCCACTTT

D: .
V: TRBV24-1
size: .
J: TRBJ1-6
CDR3: CATSDPVGSLALNSPLHF
DNA: TGTGCCACCAGTGATCCCGTGGGCAGCCTGGCCCTTAATTCACCCCTCCACTTT

D: TRBD1
V: TRBV28
size: .
J: TRBJ1-5
CDR3: CASSPPQGAYNQPQHF
DNA: TGTGCCAGCAGTCCCCCCCAGGGGGCTTACAATCAGCCCCAGCATTTT

D: .
V: TRBV4-3
size: .
J: TRBJ1-1
CDR3: CASSQVRGRAFF
DNA: TGCGCCAGCAGCCAGGTCAGGGGACGAGCTTTCTTT

D: TRBD1
V: TRBV28
size: .
J: TRBJ1-5
CDR3: CASSWPDRVQPQHF
DNA: TGTGCCAGCAGTTGGCCGGACAGGGTTCAGCCCCAGCATTTT

D: TRBD2
V: TRBV6-5
size: .
J: TRBJ2-1
CDR3: CASSYLPSGEQFF
DNA: TGTGCCAGCAGTTACCTTCCTAGCGGGGAGCAGTTCTTC

D: .
V: TRBV19
size: .
J: TRBJ1-4
CDR3: CASSIWAEPEKLFF
DNA: TGTGCCAGTAGTATTTGGGCAGAACCTGAAAAACTGTTTTTT

D: .
V: TRBV30
size: .
J: TRBJ1-5
CDR3: CAWSVGGGGNQPQHF
DNA: TGTGCCTGGAGTGTAGGGGGGGGAGGCAATCAGCCCCAGCATTTT

D: .
V: TRBV28
size: .
J: TRBJ2-5
CDR3: CASSTSGETQYF
DNA: TGTGCCAGCAGTACCTCAGGAGAGACCCAGTACTTC

D: .
V: TRBV19
size: .
J: TRBJ2-2
CDR3: CASSPKTLALSLNTGELFF
DNA: TGTGCCAGTAGCCCCAAGACACTAGCCCTCTCCTTGAACACCGGGGAGCTGTTTTTT

D: TRBD2
V: TRBV7-2
size: .
J: TRBJ2-5
CDR3: CASSKGLAGGKYQETQYF
DNA: TGTGCCAGCAGCAAGGGACTAGCGGGGGGGAAGTACCAAGAGACCCAGTACTTC

D: .
V: TRBV3-1/TRBV3-2
size: .
J: TRBJ1-5
CDR3: CASSAGPGEPQHF
DNA: TGTGCCAGCAGCGCGGGACCCGGGGAGCCCCAGCATTTT

D: TRBD2
V: TRBV28
size: .
J: TRBJ2-7
CDR3: CASRASGRNYEQYF
DNA: TGTGCCAGCAGGGCTAGCGGGAGAAACTACGAGCAGTACTTC

D: TRBD2
V: TRBV19
size: .
J: TRBJ2-1
CDR3: CASGTSYNEQFF
DNA: TGTGCCAGCGGGACTAGCTACAATGAGCAGTTCTTC

D: .
V: TRBV5-4
size: .
J: TRBJ1-6
CDR3: CASSLPNSPLHF
DNA: TGTGCCAGCAGCTTGCCAAATTCACCCCTCCACTTT

D: TRBD2
V: TRBV7-9
size: .
J: TRBJ2-1
CDR3: CASTPLAGGPQPYNEQFF
DNA: TGTGCCAGCACCCCCCTAGCGGGAGGGCCACAACCCTACAATGAGCAGTTCTTC

D: .
V: TRBV29-1
size: once
J: TRBJ2-3
CDR3: CSAPGGTDTQYF
DNA: TGCAGCGCGCCCGGTGGCACAGATACGCAGTATTTT